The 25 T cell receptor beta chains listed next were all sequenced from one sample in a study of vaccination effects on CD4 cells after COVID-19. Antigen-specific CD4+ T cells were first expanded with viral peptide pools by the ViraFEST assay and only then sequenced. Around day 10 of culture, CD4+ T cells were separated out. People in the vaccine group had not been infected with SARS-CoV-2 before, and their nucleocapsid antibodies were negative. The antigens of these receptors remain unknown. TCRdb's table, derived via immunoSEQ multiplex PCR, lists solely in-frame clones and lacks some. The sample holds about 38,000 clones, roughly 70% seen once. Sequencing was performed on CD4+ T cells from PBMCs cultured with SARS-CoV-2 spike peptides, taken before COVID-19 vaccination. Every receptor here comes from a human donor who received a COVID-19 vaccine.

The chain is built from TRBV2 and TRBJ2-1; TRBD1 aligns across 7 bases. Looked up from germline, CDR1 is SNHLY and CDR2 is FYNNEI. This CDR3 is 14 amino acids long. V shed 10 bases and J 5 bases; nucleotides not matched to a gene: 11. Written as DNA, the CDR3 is TGTGCCACCTCCTTACTGGACAGGAACAATGAGCAGTTCTTC. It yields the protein CATSLLDRNNEQFF. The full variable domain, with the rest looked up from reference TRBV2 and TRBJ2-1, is EPEVTQTPSHQVTQMGQEVILRCVPISNHLYFYWYRQILGQKVEFLVSFYNNEISEKSEIFDDQFSVERPDGSNFTLKIRSTKLEDSAMYFCATSLLDRNNEQFFGPGTRLTVL.

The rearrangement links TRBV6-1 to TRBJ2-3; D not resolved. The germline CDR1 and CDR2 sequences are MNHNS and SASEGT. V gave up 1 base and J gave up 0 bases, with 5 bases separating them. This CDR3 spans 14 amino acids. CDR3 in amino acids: CASSEGISTDTQYF. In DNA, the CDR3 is TGTGCCAGCAGTGAAGGTATCAGCACAGATACGCAGTATTTT.

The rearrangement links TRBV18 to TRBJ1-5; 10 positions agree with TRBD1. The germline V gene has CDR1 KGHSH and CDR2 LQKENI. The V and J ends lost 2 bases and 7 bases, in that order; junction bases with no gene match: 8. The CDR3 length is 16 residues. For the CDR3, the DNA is TGTGCCAGCTCACCAGTCCCGGGACAGGGGCGGCAGCCCCAGCATTTT. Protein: CASSPVPGQGRQPQHF.

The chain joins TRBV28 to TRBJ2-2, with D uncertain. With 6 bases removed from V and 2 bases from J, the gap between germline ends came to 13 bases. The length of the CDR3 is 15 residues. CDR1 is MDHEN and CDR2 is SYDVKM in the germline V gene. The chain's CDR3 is CASRSPVLNTGELFF. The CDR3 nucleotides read TGTGCCAGCAGGTCCCCCGTCTTAAACACCGGGGAGCTGTTTTTT. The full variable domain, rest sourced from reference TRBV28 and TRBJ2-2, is DVKVTQSSRYLVKRTGEKVFLECVQDMDHENMFWYRQDPGLGLRLIYFSYDVKMKEKGDIPEGYSVSREKKERFSLILESASTNQTSMYLCASRSPVLNTGELFFGEGSRLTVL.

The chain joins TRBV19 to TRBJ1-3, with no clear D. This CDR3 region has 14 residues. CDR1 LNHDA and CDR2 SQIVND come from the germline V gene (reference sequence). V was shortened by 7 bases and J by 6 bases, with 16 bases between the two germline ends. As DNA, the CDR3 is TGTGCCAGTACCAAGGACCGCGTGGCAAACACCATATATTTT. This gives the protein CASTKDRVANTIYF.

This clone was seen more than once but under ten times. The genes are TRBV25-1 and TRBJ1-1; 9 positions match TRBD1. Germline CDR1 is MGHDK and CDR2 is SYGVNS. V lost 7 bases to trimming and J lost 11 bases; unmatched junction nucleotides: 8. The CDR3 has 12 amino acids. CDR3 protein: CASKQGAERAFF. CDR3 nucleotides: TGTGCCAGCAAACAGGGGGCGGAGAGGGCTTTCTTT.

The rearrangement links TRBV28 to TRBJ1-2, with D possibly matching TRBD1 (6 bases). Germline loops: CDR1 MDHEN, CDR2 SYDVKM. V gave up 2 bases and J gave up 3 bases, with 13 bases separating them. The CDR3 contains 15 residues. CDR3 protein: CASSLRGARYYGYTF. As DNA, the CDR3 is TGTGCCAGCAGTTTAAGGGGGGCCCGTTACTATGGCTACACCTTC.

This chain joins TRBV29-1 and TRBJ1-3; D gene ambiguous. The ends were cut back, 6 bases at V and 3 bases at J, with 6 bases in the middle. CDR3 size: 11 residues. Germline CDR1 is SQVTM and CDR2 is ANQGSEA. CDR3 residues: CSVKFGNTIYF. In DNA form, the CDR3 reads TGCAGCGTCAAGTTTGGAAACACCATATATTTT.

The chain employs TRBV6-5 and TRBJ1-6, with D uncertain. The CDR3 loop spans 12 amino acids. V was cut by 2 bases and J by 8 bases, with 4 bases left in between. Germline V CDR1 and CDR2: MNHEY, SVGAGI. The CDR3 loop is CASSYGHSPLHF. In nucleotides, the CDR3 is TGTGCCAGCAGTTACGGGCATTCACCCCTCCACTTT.

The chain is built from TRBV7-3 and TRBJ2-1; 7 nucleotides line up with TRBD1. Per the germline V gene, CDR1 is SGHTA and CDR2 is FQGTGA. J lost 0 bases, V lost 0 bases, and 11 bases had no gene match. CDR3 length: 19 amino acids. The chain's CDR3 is CASSLTSGSRDSSYNEQFF. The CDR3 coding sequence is TGTGCCAGCAGCTTAACGTCCGGGTCCCGGGACAGCTCCTACAATGAGCAGTTCTTC.

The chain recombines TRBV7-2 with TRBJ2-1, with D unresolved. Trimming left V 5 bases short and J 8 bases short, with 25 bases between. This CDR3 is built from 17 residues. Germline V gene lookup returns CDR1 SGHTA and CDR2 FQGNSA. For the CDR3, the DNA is TGTGCCAGCAGCAAGGTCGTGAGCTTGGCGTCCAGCGATGAGCAGTTCTTC. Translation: CASSKVVSLASSDEQFF.

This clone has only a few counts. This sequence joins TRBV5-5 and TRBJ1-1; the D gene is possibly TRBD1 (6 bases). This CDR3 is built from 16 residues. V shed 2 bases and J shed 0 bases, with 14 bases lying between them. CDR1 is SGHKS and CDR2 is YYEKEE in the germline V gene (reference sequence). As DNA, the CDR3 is TGTGCCAGCAGCTTCCAACAGACAGGACTGAACACTGAAGCTTTCTTT. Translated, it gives CASSFQQTGLNTEAFF.

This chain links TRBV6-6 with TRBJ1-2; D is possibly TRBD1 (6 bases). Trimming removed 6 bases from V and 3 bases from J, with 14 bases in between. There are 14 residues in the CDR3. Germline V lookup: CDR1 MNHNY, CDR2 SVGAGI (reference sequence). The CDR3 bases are TGTGCCAGCAGCGGAACCGGGACATACTATGGCTACACCTTC. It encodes CASSGTGTYYGYTF.

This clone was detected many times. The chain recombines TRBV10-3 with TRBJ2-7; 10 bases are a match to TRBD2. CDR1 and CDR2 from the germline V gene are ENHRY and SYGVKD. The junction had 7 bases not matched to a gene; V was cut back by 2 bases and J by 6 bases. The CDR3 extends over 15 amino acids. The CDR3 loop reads CAISERVVAGGEQYF. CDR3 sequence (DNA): TGTGCCATCAGTGAGAGGGTGGTAGCGGGGGGCGAGCAGTACTTC.

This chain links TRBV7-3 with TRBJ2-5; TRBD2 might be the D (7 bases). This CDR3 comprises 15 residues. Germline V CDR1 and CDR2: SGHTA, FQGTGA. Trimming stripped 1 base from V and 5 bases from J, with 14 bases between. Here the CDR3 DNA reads TGTGCCAGCAGCTTAAGAGGGGGGGCAGGGGAGACCCAGTACTTC. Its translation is CASSLRGGAGETQYF.

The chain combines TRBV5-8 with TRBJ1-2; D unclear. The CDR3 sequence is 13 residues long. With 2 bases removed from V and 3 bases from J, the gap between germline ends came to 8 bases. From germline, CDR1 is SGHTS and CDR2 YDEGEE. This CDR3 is CASSLNPDYGYTF. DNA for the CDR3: TGTGCCAGCAGCTTAAACCCAGACTATGGCTACACCTTC.

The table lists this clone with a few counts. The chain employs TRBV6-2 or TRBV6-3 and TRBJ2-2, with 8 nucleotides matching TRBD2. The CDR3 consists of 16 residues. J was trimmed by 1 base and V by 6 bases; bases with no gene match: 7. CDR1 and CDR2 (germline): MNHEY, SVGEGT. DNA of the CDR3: TGTGCCAGCAGCCTTCGACTAGCGCGGAACACCGGGGAGCTGTTTTTT. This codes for CASSLRLARNTGELFF.

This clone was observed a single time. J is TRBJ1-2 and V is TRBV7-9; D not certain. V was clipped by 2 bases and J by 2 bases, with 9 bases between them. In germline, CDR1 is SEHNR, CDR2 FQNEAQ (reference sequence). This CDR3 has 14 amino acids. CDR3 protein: CASSLKYGNYGYTF. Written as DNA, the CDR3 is TGTGCCAGCAGCTTAAAGTATGGCAACTATGGCTACACCTTC.

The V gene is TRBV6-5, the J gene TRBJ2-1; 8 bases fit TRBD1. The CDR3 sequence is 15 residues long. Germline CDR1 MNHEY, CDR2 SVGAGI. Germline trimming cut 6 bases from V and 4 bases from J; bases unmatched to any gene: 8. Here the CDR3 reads CASSPGGGSYNEQFF. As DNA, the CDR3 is TGTGCCAGCAGCCCAGGGGGCGGGTCGTACAATGAGCAGTTCTTC.

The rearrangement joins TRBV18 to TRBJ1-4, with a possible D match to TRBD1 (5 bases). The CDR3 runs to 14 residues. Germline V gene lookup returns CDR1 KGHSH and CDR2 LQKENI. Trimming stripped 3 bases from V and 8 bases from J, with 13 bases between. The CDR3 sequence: CASSPGPQEEKLFF. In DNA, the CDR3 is TGTGCCAGCTCACCGGGCCCACAGGAGGAAAAACTGTTTTTT. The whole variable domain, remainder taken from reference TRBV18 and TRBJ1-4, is NAGVMQNPRHLVRRRGQEARLRCSPMKGHSHVYWYRQLPEEGLKFMVYLQKENIIDESGMPKERFSAEFPKEGPSILRIQQVVRGDSAAYFCASSPGPQEEKLFFGSGTQLSVL.

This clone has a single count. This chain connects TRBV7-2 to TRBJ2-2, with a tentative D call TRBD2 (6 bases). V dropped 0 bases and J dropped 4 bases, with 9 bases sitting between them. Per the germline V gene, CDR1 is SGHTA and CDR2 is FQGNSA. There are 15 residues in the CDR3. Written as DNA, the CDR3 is TGTGCCAGCAGCTTAGCGGGAGGTATCACCGGGGAGCTGTTTTTT. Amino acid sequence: CASSLAGGITGELFF.

The CDR3 sequence: CASSLPQLNTEAFF. As DNA, the CDR3 is TGTGCCAGCAGCCTTCCACAGCTGAACACTGAAGCTTTCTTT. The chain joins TRBV6-1 to TRBJ1-1; D not certain. V lost 6 bases, J lost 0 bases, and 11 bases lay in between. This CDR3 comprises 14 residues. Per germline, CDR1 MNHNS and CDR2 SASEGT.

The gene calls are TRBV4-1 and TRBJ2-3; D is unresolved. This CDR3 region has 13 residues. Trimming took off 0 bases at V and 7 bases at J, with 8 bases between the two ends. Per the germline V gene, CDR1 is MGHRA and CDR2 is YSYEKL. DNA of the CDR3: TGCGCCAGCAGCCAAGAACCCTCCTATACGCAGTATTTT. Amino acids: CASSQEPSYTQYF.

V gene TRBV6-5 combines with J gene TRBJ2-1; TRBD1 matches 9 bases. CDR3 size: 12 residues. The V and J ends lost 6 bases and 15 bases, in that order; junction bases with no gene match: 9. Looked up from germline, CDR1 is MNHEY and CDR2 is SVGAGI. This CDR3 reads CASSSGQGSLFF. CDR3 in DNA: TGTGCCAGCAGCTCCGGACAGGGGAGTTTGTTCTTC.

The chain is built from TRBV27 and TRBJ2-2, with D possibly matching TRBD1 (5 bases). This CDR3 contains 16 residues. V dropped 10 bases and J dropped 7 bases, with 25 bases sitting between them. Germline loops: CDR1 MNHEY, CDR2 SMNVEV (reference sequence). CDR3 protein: CATRARRQILDGELFF. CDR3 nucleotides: TGTGCCACCCGCGCCCGACGACAGATTCTAGACGGGGAGCTGTTTTTT.